This is a list of T cell receptor beta chains from one sample in a study of cytomegalovirus exposure and HLA in healthy donors. Assay used: immunoSEQ multiplex PCR; TCRdb lists only in-frame clones, some missing. Counted here are about 200,000 clones, 83% occurring once; the ten biggest clones make up 1.1% to 1.5%. The sequenced sample was PBMCs. These receptors were collected from a girl aged 5 to 17 in good health and CMV-seronegative. CDR3s include the opening cysteine and the closing phenylalanine or tryptophan. The D gene is left open where the match is weak. Not all rows give a size; the values are once, few, many and, for expanded clones, a class.

d_gene: -; j_gene: TRBJ1-4; abundance: -; len: 16; v_gene: TRBV7-9; CDR3nt: TGTGCCAGCAGCCCCGGGGAGGTTGCAACTAATGAAAAACTGTTTTTT; CDR3aa: CASSPGEVATNEKLFF
d_gene: TRBD1; j_gene: TRBJ2-3; abundance: -; len: 17; v_gene: TRBV5-6; CDR3nt: TGTGCCAGCAGCTTGGAGCCCCCAGGGGGAAGCACAGATACGCAGTATTTT; CDR3aa: CASSLEPPGGSTDTQYF
d_gene: -; j_gene: TRBJ2-5; abundance: -; len: 13; v_gene: TRBV18; CDR3nt: TGTGCCAGCTCACTTTCACTACAAGAGACCCAGTACTTC; CDR3aa: CASSLSLQETQYF
d_gene: TRBD2; j_gene: TRBJ2-1; abundance: few; len: 14; v_gene: TRBV6-1; CDR3nt: TGTGCCAGCAGGACTAGCGGGGGTTACAATGAGCAGTTCTTC; CDR3aa: CASRTSGGYNEQFF
d_gene: -; j_gene: TRBJ2-7; abundance: -; len: 13; v_gene: TRBV6-6; CDR3nt: TGTGCCAGCAGTTCGAGGGTACATGAAAACCTGAAGTTC; CDR3aa: CASSSRVHENLKF
d_gene: -; j_gene: TRBJ2-6; abundance: -; len: 15; v_gene: TRBV7-8; CDR3nt: TGTGCCAGCAGCATGGACAGCTCTGGGGCCAACGTCCTGACTTTC; CDR3aa: CASSMDSSGANVLTF
d_gene: -; j_gene: TRBJ2-5; abundance: -; len: 13; v_gene: TRBV19; CDR3nt: TGTGCCAGTAGTATCTCCCTGCAAGAGACCCAGTACTTC; CDR3aa: CASSISLQETQYF
d_gene: -; j_gene: TRBJ2-3; abundance: -; len: 17; v_gene: TRBV10-2; CDR3nt: TGCGCCAGCAGTGGAATTCTGGGTGTAGGGACTTTAGATACGCAGTATTTT; CDR3aa: CASSGILGVGTLDTQYF
d_gene: TRBD2; j_gene: TRBJ2-7; abundance: -; len: 16; v_gene: TRBV28; CDR3nt: TGTGCCAGCAGTTTCGGATCCCTAGCGGGGGCCTACGAGCAGTACTTC; CDR3aa: CASSFGSLAGAYEQYF
d_gene: TRBD2; j_gene: TRBJ2-3; abundance: -; len: 15; v_gene: TRBV10-1; CDR3nt: TGCGCCAGCAGTGGGCTAGCGGGTAGCACAGATACGCAGTATTTT; CDR3aa: CASSGLAGSTDTQYF
d_gene: TRBD2; j_gene: TRBJ2-1; abundance: -; len: 19; v_gene: TRBV28; CDR3nt: TGTGCCAGCGGGAAACTGGCGGGACTAGCGGGAGTAAGCTACAATGAGCAGTTCTTC; CDR3aa: CASGKLAGLAGVSYNEQFF
d_gene: TRBD2; j_gene: TRBJ2-5; abundance: -; len: 15; v_gene: TRBV6-4; CDR3nt: TGTGCCAGCAGTGAAGGACGGGGGGGCCAAGAGACCCAGTACTTC; CDR3aa: CASSEGRGGQETQYF
d_gene: -; j_gene: TRBJ1-1; abundance: few; len: 13; v_gene: TRBV7-3; CDR3nt: TGTGCCAGCAGCGCACAGGGGAACACTGAAGCTTTCTTT; CDR3aa: CASSAQGNTEAFF
d_gene: TRBD2; j_gene: TRBJ2-7; abundance: few; len: 15; v_gene: TRBV10-3; CDR3nt: TGTGCCATCAGTCATACTAGCGGGGTCTCCTACGAGCAGTACTTC; CDR3aa: CAISHTSGVSYEQYF
d_gene: -; j_gene: TRBJ1-5; abundance: -; len: 13; v_gene: TRBV19; CDR3nt: TGTGCCAGTAGCTCCTCTTCCAATCAGCCCCAGCATTTT; CDR3aa: CASSSSSNQPQHF
d_gene: TRBD2; j_gene: TRBJ2-7; abundance: -; len: 17; v_gene: TRBV4-3; CDR3nt: TGCGCCAGCAGCCAAATTAGCGGGGGGACACCCTCCTACGAGCAGTACTTC; CDR3aa: CASSQISGGTPSYEQYF